What follows are 2 T cell receptor beta chains derived from one specimen sequenced in a study of early T cells in non-severe SARS-CoV-2 infection. TCRdb ran MiXCR on the 5' RACE reads and lists one entry per CDR3 protein. The sample holds 30,000 to 40,000 distinct CDR3 sequences; about 7% are singletons and the top ten take 10% to 15%. Source: whole blood, taken at baseline. These receptors were taken from an adult who was a healthcare worker with PCR-confirmed SARS-CoV-2 infection or an uninfected control (not recorded which).

The chain is built from TRBV20-1 and TRBJ2-1; D is undetermined. The CDR3 loop spans 12 amino acids. V was pared by 0 bases and J by 12 bases, with 12 bases between. Germline V gene data show CDR1 as DFQATT and CDR2 as SNEGSKA (reference sequence). The CDR3: CSARDEVKWQFF. Here the CDR3 DNA reads TGCAGTGCTAGAGATGAGGTCAAATGGCAGTTCTTC.

This clonotype was found many times. The chain is built from TRBV6-5 and TRBJ2-1, with D perhaps matching TRBD1 or TRBD2 (5 bases each). Germline CDR1 and CDR2: MNHEY and SVGAGI. This CDR3 has 16 residues. V dropped 0 bases and J dropped 4 bases, with 13 bases sitting between them. For the CDR3, the DNA is TGTGCCAGCAGTTACTCGTGGTCTGAGGGGTACAATGAGCAGTTCTTC. Translated, it gives CASSYSWSEGYNEQFF.